This T cell receptor beta chain was found in a study of T cell responses to AZD1222 COVID-19 vaccine. Broader study findings: Following two doses of AZD1222, Spike-specific TCR breadth and depth rose. Unmutated variant regions reportedly attract nearly half of all spike-specific TCRs. There were repertoire samples only from the period after the peak T cell response.

Analysis merged second doses at about 4 or about 12 weeks. TCRdb's copy holds only in-frame clones and misses some; the assay was immunoSEQ multiplex PCR. This table holds about 150,000 clones, approximately 95% found once. On this clone itself: The antigen is unknown.

The CDR3 covers 14 residues. Trimming shortened V by 1 base and J by 4 bases, and 10 bases separated the two germline ends. In germline, CDR1 is SGHTA, CDR2 FQGNSA. This clonotype was sampled from an adult who received the AZD1222 COVID-19 vaccine. The chain links TRBV7-2 to TRBJ1-2; tentatively, D is TRBD1 (5 bases). Sequenced here: peripheral blood, sampled 28 days after the second AZD1222 dose. DNA of the CDR3: TGTGCCAGCAGCTTAGGAGTGACAGCCTATGGCTACACCTTC. This encodes CASSLGVTAYGYTF.